The subject of this entry is one T cell receptor (beta chain). Its target is unknown. The sample belongs to a study of OX40 agonist ivuxolimab in advanced cancers. Study information: Patients were over 65% male with ages roughly 20 to 90, mean approximately 58. Earlier treatment with anti-PD-1, anti-PD-L1 or anti-CTLA-4 was permitted, and roughly 42% had received some. Points from the study as a whole: By week 6 at 0.1 to 3.0 mg/kg, blood CD4+ and CD8+ T cells had expanded clonally. Several nonresponders also turned out to have low normalized T-cell clonal expansion.

This CDR3 is built from 14 residues. Germline assignment: CDR1 SQVTM and CDR2 ANQGSEA. Method: immunoSEQ multiplex PCR; TCRdb's copy keeps in-frame clones and lacks some. The table includes 85,000 to 95,000 clones, about 91% detected once. The receptor was isolated from an adult with an advanced solid tumor such as melanoma, head and neck, liver or kidney cancer. V usage is TRBV29-1 and J usage is TRBJ1-5; no clear D gene. Sequenced here: CD4+ or CD8+ T cells sorted from blood, sampled in a trial of the OX40 agonist ivuxolimab. CDR3 protein: CNLPEPGSNQPQHF. The CDR3 DNA reads as TGCAACCTCCCCGAACCGGGGTCGAATCAGCCCCAGCATTTT. Supplemented by reference TRBV29-1 and TRBJ1-5, the full variable domain reads SAVISQKPSRDICQRGTSLTIQCQVDSQVTMMFWYRQQPGQSLTLIATANQGSEATYESGFVIDKFPISRPNLTFSTLTVSNMSPEDSSIYLCNLPEPGSNQPQHFGDGTRLSIL.